Included here is one T cell receptor beta chain sequence, with context. No DNA is given; TCRdb re-called the 5' RACE reads and lists each CDR3 protein once. Its listing shows around 15,000 distinct CDR3 sequences. The record originates from a study of T cells expressing NK-cell markers. The CDR3 covers 14 residues. The germline V gene has CDR1 SGHRS and CDR2 YFSETQ. This clonotype was sampled from a man between 18 and 69 years old in good health. Sequenced input: blood T cells: a sorted CD56 or NKG2C T cell subset, CD4+ or CD8+ T cells, or bulk PBMC T cells (not recorded which). This chain links TRBV5-1 with TRBJ2-1. CDR3 amino acids: CASSTGTAYNEQFF.